This is a list of T cell receptor beta chains from one sample in a study of beta chain features in type 1 diabetes. Repertoires were generated with immunoSEQ multiplex PCR, while TCRdb's copy carries only in-frame clones and drops some. This table has over 700,000 clones, roughly 15% appearing once. Material: naive CD4+ T cells from blood. The receptors originated from a woman between 18 and 30 years old in good health. Both conserved end residues are part of each CDR3. D genes are given only for firm matches. Some rows mark clone size as missing; the rest say once, few, many or name a class of expanded clone.

J gene,D gene,clone size,V gene,CDR3 DNA,CDR3 protein
TRBJ2-1,TRBD2,-,TRBV7-6,TGTGCCAGCAGCCCAAGTCAGCGGCTAGCGGGAGGGAATAATGAGCAGTTCTTC,CASSPSQRLAGGNNEQFF
TRBJ2-3,-,-,TRBV4-3,TGCGCCAGCAGCCAAGATCCTCTGGGGTCGAGGTTCGACCGAGCTGACACAGATACGCAGTATTTT,CASSQDPLGSRFDRADTDTQYF
TRBJ2-5,-,few,TRBV5-4,TGTGCCAGCACCCAGGGGCCCCAAGAGACCCAGTACTTC,CASTQGPQETQYF
TRBJ1-2,-,few,TRBV18,TGTGCCAGCTCACCATTCGGGGAGATCGACTATGGCTACACCTTC,CASSPFGEIDYGYTF
TRBJ1-2,-,few,TRBV5-1,TGCGCCAGCAGCCCGGCGGGGGAGGCCGGCTACACCTTC,CASSPAGEAGYTF
TRBJ2-1,TRBD2,-,TRBV4-2,TGTGCCAGCAGCCAAGAGAGCGGGAGTTACAATGAGCAGTTCTTC,CASSQESGSYNEQFF
TRBJ1-2,-,-,TRBV4-2,TGTGCCAGCAGCCAAGAATTTATGGGAGGCTACACCTTC,CASSQEFMGGYTF
TRBJ2-1,TRBD2,-,TRBV15,TGTGCCACCAGCTCTTACCTAGCGGGACCTGGGCCCCAAAATGAGCAGTTCTTC,CATSSYLAGPGPQNEQFF
TRBJ2-1,-,-,TRBV11-2,TGTGCCAGCAGCTTACTAGGGTTCGATGAGCAGTTCTTC,CASSLLGFDEQFF
TRBJ2-1,-,few,TRBV2,TGTGCCAGCAAGGCGGGTAATGAGCAGTTCTTC,CASKAGNEQFF
TRBJ2-1,TRBD2,few,TRBV5-1,TGCGCCAGCAGCTTTGGGACTAGCGGCTTTGAAGGCAATGAGCAGTTCTTC,CASSFGTSGFEGNEQFF
TRBJ1-4,-,-,TRBV4-2,TGTGCCAGCAGCCAAGTGGGGACCGGACTGTTTTTT,CASSQVGTGLFF
TRBJ2-5,-,-,TRBV4-2,TGTGCCAGCAGCCAAGCTCGGGGGGCAGGGACCCAGTACTTC,CASSQARGAGTQYF
TRBJ2-7,-,few,TRBV29-1,TGCAGCGTTGGACCCAACAGGGCTAACGAGCAGTACTTC,CSVGPNRANEQYF
TRBJ2-7,-,-,TRBV9,TGTGCCAGCAGCGCGCTAAACGAGCAGTACTTC,CASSALNEQYF
TRBJ2-7,TRBD1,few,TRBV18,TGTGCCAGCTCACCACCCGGGACAGGGAACGAGCAGTACTTC,CASSPPGTGNEQYF
TRBJ2-7,-,-,TRBV9,TGTGCCAGCAGCGTAGATGCGGGACTCCTACGGGAGCAGTACTTC,CASSVDAGLLREQYF
TRBJ1-3,TRBD1,-,TRBV2,TGTGCCAGCAGCTTACAGGGGCCCCAAAACACCATATATTTT,CASSLQGPQNTIYF
TRBJ1-5,TRBD1,-,TRBV4-2,TGTGCCAGCAGCCTCGGACAGGGGAGATATAGCAATCAGCCCCAGCATTTT,CASSLGQGRYSNQPQHF
TRBJ2-5,TRBD2,-,TRBV5-1,TGCGCCAGCAGCCCCGGGGTAGCGGGAGCAGAGACCCAGTACTTC,CASSPGVAGAETQYF
TRBJ2-7,TRBD1,-,TRBV5-4,TGTGCCAGCAGCTCGTCCGGGACAGGGGCTTACGAGCAGTACTTC,CASSSSGTGAYEQYF
TRBJ2-3,-,-,TRBV7-9,TGTGCCAGCAGCTTACTGGATACGCAGTATTTT,CASSLLDTQYF
TRBJ1-2,-,few,TRBV11-3,TGTGCCAGCAGCCCCCGAAGGGATGGCTACACCTTC,CASSPRRDGYTF
TRBJ1-2,-,few,TRBV28,TGTGCCAGCACCCAAGAGGGAGGTCTCCATGGCTACACCTTC,CASTQEGGLHGYTF
TRBJ2-7,TRBD2,-,TRBV27,TGTGCCAGCAGCCCGGGGACTAGCCCTATCGAGCAGTACTTC,CASSPGTSPIEQYF
TRBJ1-5,-,few,TRBV2,TGTGCCAGCAGTGTTGAGCCCTTTAGCAATCAGCCCCAGCATTTT,CASSVEPFSNQPQHF
TRBJ2-4,-,few,TRBV27,TGTGCCAGCAGTTTTGCAGGACAGAAAAACATTCAGTACTTC,CASSFAGQKNIQYF
TRBJ1-5,TRBD1,-,TRBV18,TGTGCCAGCTCGACAGGGGATCAGCCCCAGCATTTT,CASSTGDQPQHF
TRBJ2-1,-,-,TRBV4-2,TGTGCCAGCAGCCAAGATTCTGACTACAATGAGCAGTTCTTC,CASSQDSDYNEQFF
TRBJ2-1,-,-,TRBV6-6,TGTGCCAGCAGCTCGGGCCCCGGGTCAAATGAGCAGTTCTTC,CASSSGPGSNEQFF
TRBJ2-2,-,-,TRBV5-1,TGCGCCAGCAGCTTGGACCCCGGGGAGCTGTTTTTT,CASSLDPGELFF
TRBJ2-1,-,-,TRBV11-3,TGTGCCAGCAGCGGTAGGGACTCTCCAGAGCAGTTCTTC,CASSGRDSPEQFF
TRBJ1-2,TRBD1,-,TRBV7-9,TGTGCCAGCAGTCGACAGGGTGGAACCTATGGCTACACCTTC,CASSRQGGTYGYTF
TRBJ2-3,TRBD2,-,TRBV7-8,TGTGCCAGCAGCTTAGAACTAGCGGGACGCACAGATACGCAGTATTTT,CASSLELAGRTDTQYF
TRBJ1-4,TRBD1,few,TRBV6-5,TGTGCCAGCAGTGCTGAGACAGGGCGCGAAAAACTGTTTTTT,CASSAETGREKLFF
TRBJ2-3,-,many,TRBV5-4,TGTGCCAGCAGCTCTCAGGACCTCACAGATACGCAGTATTTT,CASSSQDLTDTQYF
TRBJ2-1,TRBD2,-,TRBV6-5,TGTGCCAGCAGTTACCACCGGACTAGCGGTGACAATGAGCAGTTCTTC,CASSYHRTSGDNEQFF
TRBJ1-3,TRBD1,few,TRBV6-5,TGTGCCAGCAGTTTGGCGGACAGGGCTGGAAACACCATATATTTT,CASSLADRAGNTIYF
TRBJ1-1,-,few,TRBV10-3,TGTGCCATCAGGCCCGGGACACGGAACACTGAAGCTTTCTTT,CAIRPGTRNTEAFF
TRBJ2-1,-,few,TRBV19,TGTGCCACCTCTACAGGGAGCCATGAGCAGTTCTTC,CATSTGSHEQFF
TRBJ2-5,TRBD2,few,TRBV7-2,TGTGCCAGCAGCATTAGCGGGAGGTCGAGGCAGGAGACCCAGTACTTC,CASSISGRSRQETQYF
TRBJ2-1,TRBD1,few,TRBV9,TGTGCCAGCAGCGTAGTGGGACAGGGGTCCTACAATGAGCAGTTCTTC,CASSVVGQGSYNEQFF
TRBJ1-5,-,-,TRBV18,TGTGCCAGCTCAGCTCGGGACCCTCGTTTCAATCAGCCCCAGCATTTT,CASSARDPRFNQPQHF
TRBJ2-1,TRBD1,-,TRBV7-3,TGTGCCAGCAGCCAGAGCAGGCCGGACAGGGGGCTAGGTGAGCAGTTCTTC,CASSQSRPDRGLGEQFF
TRBJ1-1,-,few,TRBV6-7,TGTGCCAGCAGCGTGACAGGGAACACTGAAGCTTTCTTT,CASSVTGNTEAFF
TRBJ1-2,TRBD1,-,TRBV19,TGTGCCAGTCAGGGGGTTGACTATGGCTACACCTTC,CASQGVDYGYTF
TRBJ2-3,TRBD1,-,TRBV7-9,TGTGCCAGCATACCCGGTAGGGACAGGGTAGGAGATACGCAGTATTTT,CASIPGRDRVGDTQYF
TRBJ1-5,-,few,TRBV2,TGTGCCAGCAGTGAGGAGGGGATTCAGCCCCAGCATTTT,CASSEEGIQPQHF
TRBJ2-7,-,few,TRBV28,TGTGCCAGCAGGACAGTGAAGGGGGAGCAGTACTTC,CASRTVKGEQYF
TRBJ2-1,TRBD2,few,TRBV5-1,TGCGCCAGCAGCTTAGGACTAGCGGGCTACAATGAGCAGTTCTTC,CASSLGLAGYNEQFF
TRBJ2-1,TRBD1,-,TRBV10-3,TGTGCCATCAGTGAGTCGAATACCGGGACAGCTTCCTACAATGAGCAGTTCTTC,CAISESNTGTASYNEQFF
TRBJ2-7,TRBD2,few,TRBV7-9,TGTGCCAGCAGCCAACAGGGACTAGCGGTTTACGAGCAGTACTTC,CASSQQGLAVYEQYF
TRBJ2-3,-,few,TRBV11-3,TGTGCCAGCAGCTTAGACAGCAGCACAGATACGCAGTATTTT,CASSLDSSTDTQYF
TRBJ2-1,-,few,TRBV18,TGTGCCAGCTCACCACCGGGCGGAAACAATGAGCAGTTCTTC,CASSPPGGNNEQFF
TRBJ1-1,-,few,TRBV7-2,TGTGCCAGCAGCTTAAGTCAGGCGGGGGGCCCTTTGGCTGAAGCTTTCTTT,CASSLSQAGGPLAEAFF
TRBJ2-1,-,-,TRBV28,TGTGCCAGCAGCTCAGCAGGGGTTGGAGAGGTCGATGAGCAGTTCTTC,CASSSAGVGEVDEQFF
TRBJ2-7,-,-,TRBV10-3,TGTGCCATCAGTGAGTCTTCGGGAGTACACGAGCAGTACTTC,CAISESSGVHEQYF